This TCR beta chain was retrieved from a study of T and B cells in COVID-19 patients. In the study overall: Of approximately 21 active-infection patients, 12 were critically ill with mechanical ventilation or extracorporeal membrane oxygenation.

The CDR3 consists of 15 residues. Germline lookup yields CDR1 SGHVS and CDR2 FNYEAQ. V was cut by 4 bases and J by 0 bases, with 10 bases left in between. Remarks on this clonotype: Its specificity is not known.

TRB was amplified from about 250-500 ng of blood genomic DNA. BIOMED2 TRB-A/B primer pools were used in multiplex TRB PCR. TCRdb passed the multiplex PCR reads through MiXCR, listing each CDR3 protein once. The table has more than 7,500 distinct CDR3 sequences, 28% seen once. General study results and limits: Clonality of TRB repertoires was high in active COVID-19; recovery brought above-healthy diversity and richness.

The sample comprised blood. The rearrangement joins TRBV7-6 to TRBJ2-1; D unclear. The sequence came from a human donor who had recovered from COVID-19. DNA for the CDR3: TGTGCCAGCAGCTACGGAGTTAGCTCCTACAATGAGCAGTTCTTC. Its protein product is CASSYGVSSYNEQFF.